The sequence of this TCR beta chain was determined in a study of T cell changes during pregnancy in multiple sclerosis. V lost 6 bases and J lost 10, with 15 bases in between. CDR1 SQVTM and CDR2 ANQGSEA come from the germline V gene. CDR3 size: 11 residues. This clone occurred a few times. Sequencing was performed with immunoSEQ multiplex PCR; in TCRdb, only in-frame clones are kept and a portion is missing. The sample has 64,000 or so clones; about 92% are singletons. The sequence came from a female donor with multiple sclerosis, enrolled in a pregnancy study. The chain links TRBV29-1 to TRBJ1-1, with D perhaps TRBD1 (6 bases). This specimen consisted of peripheral blood, obtained in the first trimester of pregnancy. The CDR3 nucleotides are TGCAGCGTCTTGAGTACAGGGCGAGCTTTCTTT. It encodes CSVLSTGRAFF.